The sequence of this TCR beta chain was determined in a study of T cells after yellow fever vaccination. The study's findings and limits: Once the booster was given, most primary-vaccination clones reappeared, at approximately 97% for CD4 and more than 85% for CD8. Abundant bulk-derived clonotypes could contaminate FACS-sorted repertoires. There was a small share of clonotypes that showed up in both the CD4 and CD8 compartments.

Template-switching 5'RACE yielded the TCR cDNA; a universal primer site and UMIs were added in the process. TCRdb re-called the 5' RACE reads through MiXCR, storing one row per CDR3 protein. The table has 450,000 to 600,000 distinct CDR3 sequences, less than 15% seen once. As for this clonotype: The antigen is undetermined.

The CDR3 covers 15 residues. The ends were cut back, 6 bases at V and 2 bases at J, with 18 bases in the middle. Germline CDR1 and CDR2: DFQATT and SNEGSKA (reference sequence). The source is a man aged 30 to 39 who received the YFV17D yellow fever vaccine. The chain links TRBV20-1 to TRBJ2-3, with D possibly being TRBD2 (5 bases). The source was PBMCs, collected on the day of the yellow fever booster vaccination. CDR3 amino acids: CSAIARITVTDTQYF. CDR3 DNA sequence: TGCAGTGCGATAGCGCGAATCACAGTCACAGATACGCAGTATTTT.